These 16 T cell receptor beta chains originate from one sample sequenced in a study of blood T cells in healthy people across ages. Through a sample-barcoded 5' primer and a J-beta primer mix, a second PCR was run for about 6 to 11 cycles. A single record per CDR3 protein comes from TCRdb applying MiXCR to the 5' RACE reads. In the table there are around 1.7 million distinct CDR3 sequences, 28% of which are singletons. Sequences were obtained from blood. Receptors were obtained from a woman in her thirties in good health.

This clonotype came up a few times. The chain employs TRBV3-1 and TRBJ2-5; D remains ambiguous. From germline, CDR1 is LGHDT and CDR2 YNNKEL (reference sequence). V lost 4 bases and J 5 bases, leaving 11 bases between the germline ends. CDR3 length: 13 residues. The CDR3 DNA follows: TGTGCCAGCAGCCTTCCAACTCGTGAGACCCAGTACTTC. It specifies CASSLPTRETQYF.

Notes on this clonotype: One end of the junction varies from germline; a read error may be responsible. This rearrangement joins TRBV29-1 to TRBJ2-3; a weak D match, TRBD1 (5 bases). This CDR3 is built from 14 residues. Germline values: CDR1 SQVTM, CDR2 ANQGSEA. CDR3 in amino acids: CSVEGAGPTDTQYF. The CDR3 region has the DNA TGCAGCGTTGAAGGTGCAGGGCCCACAGATACACAGTATTTT.

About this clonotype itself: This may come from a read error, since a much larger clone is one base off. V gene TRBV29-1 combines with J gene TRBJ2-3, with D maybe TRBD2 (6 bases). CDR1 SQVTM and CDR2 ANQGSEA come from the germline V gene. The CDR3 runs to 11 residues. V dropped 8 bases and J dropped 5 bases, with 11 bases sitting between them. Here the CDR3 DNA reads TGCAGCACATTAGCGGTAGATACGCAGTATTTT. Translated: CSTLAVDTQYF.

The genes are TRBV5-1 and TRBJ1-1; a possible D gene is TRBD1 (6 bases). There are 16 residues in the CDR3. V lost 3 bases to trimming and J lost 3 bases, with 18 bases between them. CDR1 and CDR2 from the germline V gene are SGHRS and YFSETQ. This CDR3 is CASSSSPGEADTEAFF. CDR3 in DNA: TGCGCCAGCAGCTCATCCCCAGGGGAAGCCGACACTGAAGCTTTCTTT.

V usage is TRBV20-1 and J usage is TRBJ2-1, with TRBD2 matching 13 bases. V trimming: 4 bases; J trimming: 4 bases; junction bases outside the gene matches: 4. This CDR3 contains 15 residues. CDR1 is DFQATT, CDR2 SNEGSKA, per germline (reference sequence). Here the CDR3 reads CSAKPGLAGYNEQFF. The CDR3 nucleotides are TGCAGTGCTAAACCGGGACTAGCGGGGTACAATGAGCAGTTCTTC.

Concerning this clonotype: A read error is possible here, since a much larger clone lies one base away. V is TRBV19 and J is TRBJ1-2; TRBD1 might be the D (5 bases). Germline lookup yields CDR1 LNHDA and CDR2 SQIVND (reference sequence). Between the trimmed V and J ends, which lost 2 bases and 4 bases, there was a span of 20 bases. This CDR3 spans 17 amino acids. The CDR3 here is CASSIRQLILLSYGYTF. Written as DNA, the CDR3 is TGTGCCAGTAGTATACGACAGTTAATCTTATTGAGCTATGGCTACACCTTC. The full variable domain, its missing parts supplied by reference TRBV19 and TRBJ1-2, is DGGITQSPKYLFRKEGQNVTLSCEQNLNHDAMYWYRQDPGQGLRLIYYSQIVNDFQKGDIAEGYSVSREKKESFPLTVTSAQKNPTAFYLCASSIRQLILLSYGYTFGSGTRLTVV.

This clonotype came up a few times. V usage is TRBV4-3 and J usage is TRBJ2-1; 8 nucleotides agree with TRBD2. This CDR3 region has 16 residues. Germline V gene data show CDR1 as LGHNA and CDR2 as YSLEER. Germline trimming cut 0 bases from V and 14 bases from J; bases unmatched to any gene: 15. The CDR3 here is CASSQDNPAGVLGEFF. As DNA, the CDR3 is TGCGCCAGCAGCCAAGATAACCCAGCGGGAGTGTTGGGGGAGTTCTTC.

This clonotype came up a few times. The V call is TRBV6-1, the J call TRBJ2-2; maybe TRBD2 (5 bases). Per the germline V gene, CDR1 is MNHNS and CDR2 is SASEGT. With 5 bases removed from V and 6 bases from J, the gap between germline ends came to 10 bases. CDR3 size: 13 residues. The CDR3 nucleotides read TGTGCCAGCAGTACCCGGACTGCCGGGGAGCTGTTTTTT. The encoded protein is CASSTRTAGELFF.

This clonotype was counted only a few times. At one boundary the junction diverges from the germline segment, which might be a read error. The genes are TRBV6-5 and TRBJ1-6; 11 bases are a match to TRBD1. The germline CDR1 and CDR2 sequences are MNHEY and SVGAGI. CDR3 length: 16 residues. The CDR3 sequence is CASSYRTGGGNSSLHF. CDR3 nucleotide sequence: TGTGCCAGCAGCTACCGGACAGGGGGCGGAAATTCATCCCTCCACTTT.

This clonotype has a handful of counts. CDR3: CASRSGRANNEQFF. The CDR3 DNA follows: TGTGCCAGCCGGAGCGGGAGGGCAAACAATGAGCAGTTCTTC. V usage is TRBV27 and J usage is TRBJ2-1, with 10 bases identical to TRBD2. Germline CDR1 and CDR2: MNHEY and SMNVEV (reference sequence). The CDR3 extends over 14 amino acids. The V segment lost 8 bases and the J segment 5 bases; nucleotides outside the gene matches: 6.

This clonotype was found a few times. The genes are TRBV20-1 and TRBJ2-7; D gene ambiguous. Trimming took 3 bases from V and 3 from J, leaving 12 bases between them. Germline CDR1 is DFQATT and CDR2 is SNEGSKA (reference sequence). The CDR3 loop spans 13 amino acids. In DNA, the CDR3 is TGCAGTGCTAGCGGTGCGCCCCACTACGAGCAGTACTTC. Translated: CSASGAPHYEQYF.

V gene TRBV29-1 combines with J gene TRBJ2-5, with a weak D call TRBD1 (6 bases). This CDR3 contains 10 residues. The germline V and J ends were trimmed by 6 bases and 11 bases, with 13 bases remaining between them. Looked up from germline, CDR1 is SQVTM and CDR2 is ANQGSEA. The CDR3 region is CSVRGNEQYF. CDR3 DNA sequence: TGCAGCGTCAGGGGCAATGAGCAGTACTTC.

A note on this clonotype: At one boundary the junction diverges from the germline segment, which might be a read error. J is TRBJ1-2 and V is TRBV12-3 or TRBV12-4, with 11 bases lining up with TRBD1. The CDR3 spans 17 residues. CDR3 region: CAGSPVPGQGGYSGYTF. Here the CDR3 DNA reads TGTGCCGGCAGTCCCGTCCCGGGACAGGGGGGGTATTCAGGCTACACCTTC.

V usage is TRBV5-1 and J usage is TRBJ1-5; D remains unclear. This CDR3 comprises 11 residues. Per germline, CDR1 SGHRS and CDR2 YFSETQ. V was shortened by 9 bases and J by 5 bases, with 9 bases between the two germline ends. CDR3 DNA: TGCGCCATAAAGCACCATCAGCCCCAGCATTTT. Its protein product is CAIKHHQPQHF.

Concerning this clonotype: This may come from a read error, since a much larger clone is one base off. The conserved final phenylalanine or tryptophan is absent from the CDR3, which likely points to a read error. The CDR3 reads CASSQETTNTDTQYV. The CDR3 nucleotides read TGCGCCAGCAGCCAAGAGACAACTAACACAGATACGCAGTATGTT. This rearrangement joins TRBV4-1 to TRBJ2-3; D call uncertain. V was shortened by 0 bases and J by 2 bases, with 9 bases between the two germline ends. Germline-derived CDR1 and CDR2 are MGHRA and YSYEKL. CDR3 length: 15 residues.

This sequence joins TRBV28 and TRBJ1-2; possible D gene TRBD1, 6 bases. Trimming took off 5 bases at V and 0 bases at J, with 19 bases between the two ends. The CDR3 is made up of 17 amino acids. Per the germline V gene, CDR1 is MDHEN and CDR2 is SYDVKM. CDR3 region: CASSAQSGTLANYGYTF. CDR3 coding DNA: TGTGCCAGCAGTGCCCAATCCGGGACACTTGCTAACTATGGCTACACCTTC.